This entry is about one T cell receptor beta chain. Recovered Cohort 3 donors showed two negative PCRs, clearance, or symptom resolution. The entry originates in a study of blood T cell repertoires in COVID-19. The table came from immunoSEQ multiplex PCR; TCRdb's copy has only in-frame clones and leaves some out. The table shows about 180,000 clones, with 88% occurring only once. The CDR3 runs 17 residues. CDR1 is GTSNPN and CDR2 is SVGIG in the germline V gene (reference sequence). J was trimmed by 8 bases and V by 3 bases; bases with no gene match: 15. The sequence was obtained from a woman under 30 who had recovered from COVID-19. The source material was PBMCs or T cells enriched from blood (not recorded which). This sequence joins TRBV30 and TRBJ1-4, with 10 bases identical to TRBD1. This CDR3 is CAWRPGTGELSQEKLFF. The CDR3 nucleotides read TGTGCCTGGAGACCTGGGACAGGGGAATTAAGTCAGGAAAAACTGTTTTTT.